The present T cell receptor beta chain was sequenced within a study of CD8+CD57+ T cells in acquired aplastic anemia. Study-wide findings and caveats: Levels of CD8+ Simpson's diversity were not significantly distinct in patients versus controls.

The CDR3 runs 16 residues. Trimming left V 5 bases short and J 0 bases short, with 14 bases between. On this clonotype itself: Its specificity is unknown.

TCR beta VDJ combinations and CDR3 sequences were profiled from genomic DNA. From the reads, TCRdb called clonotypes with MiXCR, one entry per CDR3 protein. The data show about 220,000 distinct CDR3 sequences, roughly 35% seen once. The V and J genes are TRBV12-3 or TRBV12-4 and TRBJ1-5; D is ambiguous. The sample taken for sequencing was sorted CD4+, CD8+, or CD8+CD57+ T cells (not recorded which) from PBMCs. This sequence was found in a human donor in good health, serving as a control. CDR3 nucleotides: TGTGCCAGCAGTCTAGACCGAGAGTATAGCAATCAGCCCCAGCATTTT. This translates into CASSLDREYSNQPQHF.